These 23 T cell receptor beta chains share one sample of origin, sequenced in a study of blood T cell repertoires in COVID-19 (dated by TCRdb to the early 2020s). Library preparation was by the immunoSEQ multiplex PCR assay. Entries here come from immuneACCESS through TCRdb and include only in-frame sequences with V and J called. Some clones fail to appear in such tables; in the studies checked, an unresolved V gene covers under half of the shortfall, and the cause of the remainder is unknown. The sample data list 180,000 or so clones, and 65% to 90% of these were observed just once. Around 8.2% of the sample lies in the top ten. The sequenced material came from peripheral blood. The origin of the receptors is a man aged 55-75 years with acute or convalescent COVID-19.

The chain has TRBV28 and TRBJ1-2; the D is unclear. Trimming took 6 bases from V and 8 from J, leaving 13 bases between them. Germline V CDR1 and CDR2: MDHEN, SYDVKM. This CDR3 comprises 12 residues. CDR3 loop: CASSPADWGYTF. The CDR3 DNA reads as TGTGCCAGCAGCCCGGCGGACTGGGGCTACACCTTC.

This chain joins TRBV27 and TRBJ2-1; D remains ambiguous. Trimming pared 4 bases from V and 4 bases from J, leaving 5 bases between. The CDR3 runs 12 residues. Germline V gene lookup returns CDR1 MNHEY and CDR2 SMNVEV (reference sequence). The CDR3 is CASSSQYNEQFF. The CDR3 nucleotides read TGTGCCAGCAGTTCCCAATACAATGAGCAGTTCTTC.

The chain combines TRBV3-1 (or the pseudogene TRBV3-2) with TRBJ2-2; 8 nucleotides agree with TRBD2. Trimming removed 5 bases from V and 6 bases from J; junction bases left unmatched: 17. The length of the CDR3 is 18 residues. Germline CDR1 reads LGHDT; CDR2 reads YNNKEL (reference sequence). The DNA of the CDR3 is TGTGCCAGCAGCTATCAACGGGGGACGAGCGGGAGCCCCGGGGAGCTGTTTTTT. The encoded protein is CASSYQRGTSGSPGELFF.

The chain is built from TRBV10-2 and TRBJ2-1, with 10 bases aligning to TRBD2. V dropped 2 bases and J dropped 1; count of bases not matched to a gene: 2. The CDR3 extends over 16 amino acids. The germline V gene encodes CDR1 WSHSY and CDR2 SAAADI. Here the CDR3 reads CASSETSGISYNEQFF. The CDR3, as DNA: TGCGCCAGCAGTGAGACTAGCGGGATTTCCTACAATGAGCAGTTCTTC.

The rearrangement joins TRBV7-6 to TRBJ1-4; 9 bases are shared with TRBD1. V shed 5 bases, J shed 0 bases, and the junction held 10 bases outside the gene matches. The CDR3 has 18 residues. Germline V lookup: CDR1 SGHVS, CDR2 FNYEAQ. The CDR3 DNA reads TGTGCCAGCAGCCCCACCGACAGGGGGGGGGCAACTAATGAAAAACTGTTTTTT. Translated, it gives CASSPTDRGGATNEKLFF.

V gene TRBV16 combines with J gene TRBJ1-1, with 10 bases that match TRBD1. The CDR3 spans 17 residues. Germline CDR1 reads KGHSY; CDR2 reads FQNENV. The trim removed 2 bases at V and 1 base at J, leaving 7 bases unmatched. The CDR3 is CASSQGPDRGTNTEAFF. CDR3 DNA: TGTGCCAGCAGCCAAGGTCCGGACAGGGGGACGAACACTGAAGCTTTCTTT. The full variable domain, its missing parts supplied by reference TRBV16 and TRBJ1-1, is GEEVAQTPKHLVRGEGQKAKLYCAPIKGHSYVFWYQQVLKNEFKFLISFQNENVFDETGMPKERFSAKCLPNSPCSLEIQATKLEDSAVYFCASSQGPDRGTNTEAFFGQGTRLTVV.

J is TRBJ2-7 and V is TRBV7-8; weak D call: TRBD2 (6 bases). Trimming took off 5 bases at V and 11 bases at J, with 13 bases between the two ends. This CDR3 contains 11 residues. Germline values: CDR1 SGHVS, CDR2 FQNEAQ. CDR3 protein: CASSLPGLEYF. The DNA of the CDR3 is TGTGCCAGCAGCCTCCCGGGACTGGAGTACTTC.

This chain links TRBV6-6 with TRBJ1-2, with unresolved D. The CDR3 is made up of 14 amino acids. The germline V gene encodes CDR1 MNHNY and CDR2 SVGAGI (reference sequence). V was clipped by 6 bases and J by 5 bases, with 16 bases between them. The CDR3, as DNA: TGTGCCAGCAGCCCCGAGCTGGCGAGGTATGGCTACACCTTC. Its protein product is CASSPELARYGYTF.

The V gene is TRBV5-1, the J gene TRBJ2-4; 11 nucleotides agree with TRBD2. Germline assignment: CDR1 SGHRS and CDR2 YFSETQ. The CDR3 loop spans 15 amino acids. The trim removed 4 bases at V and 8 bases at J, leaving 8 bases unmatched. The CDR3, as DNA: TGCGCCAGCAGCCTAACCGGGACTAGCGGTGACATTCAGTACTTC. Protein product: CASSLTGTSGDIQYF.

This clone was seen more than once but under ten times. This chain joins TRBV6-5 and TRBJ2-7, with 9 bases that match TRBD2. The V gene end was trimmed by 6 bases and the J gene end by 2 bases; junction bases not matched to a gene: 8. The germline gives CDR1 MNHEY, CDR2 SVGAGI. This CDR3 comprises 15 residues. The CDR3: CASRLESGRTYEQYF. CDR3 nucleotide sequence: TGTGCCAGCAGGCTGGAGAGCGGGAGGACCTACGAGCAGTACTTC.

CDR3 nucleotide sequence: TGTGCCAGCAGTATCGGGACTAGCGGGAGTGCGAGGGATACGCAGTATTTT. This sequence encodes CASSIGTSGSARDTQYF. The rearrangement joins TRBV28 to TRBJ2-3, with TRBD2 matching over 14 bases. The CDR3 covers 17 residues. J gave up 6 bases and V 5 bases, and 10 bases lay outside the gene matches. CDR1 MDHEN and CDR2 SYDVKM come from the germline V gene.

The chain employs TRBV21-1 and TRBJ1-5; TRBD1, the table's D call, lacks a check against the DNA. TRBV21-1 is labeled a pseudogene. CDR3 length: 13 residues. This chain's CDR3 is CARHRVLSQPQHF. CDR3 DNA: TGTGCCAGGCACAGGGTTCTAAGTCAGCCCCAGCATTTT.

The V and J genes are TRBV28 and TRBJ1-1; the D gene is possibly TRBD1 (6 bases). Germline-derived CDR1 and CDR2 are MDHEN and SYDVKM. The CDR3 is 11 amino acids. CDR3 region: CCRTRGTEAFF. In nucleotides, the CDR3 is TGTTGTAGAACCAGGGGTACTGAAGCTTTCTTT.

This sequence joins TRBV6-5 and TRBJ2-3; maybe TRBD2 (5 bases). The CDR3 has 15 amino acids. Germline V CDR1 and CDR2: MNHEY, SVGAGI. With 11 bases removed from V and 4 bases from J, the gap between germline ends came to 22 bases. DNA of the CDR3: TGTGCCGGAAGTCGGGGTAGCGAGCTGGCAGATACGCAGTATTTT. Translating gives CAGSRGSELADTQYF.

The chain joins TRBV25-1 to TRBJ2-5, with 11 positions matching TRBD2. V was clipped by 0 bases and J by 5 bases; unmatched bases: 2. This CDR3 has 15 residues. CDR1 and CDR2 (germline): MGHDK, SYGVNS. CDR3 nucleotides: TGTGCCAGCAGTGAATATTTAGCGGGAGGGGAGACCCAGTACTTC. Translated: CASSEYLAGGETQYF.

The gene calls are TRBV13 and TRBJ1-3; possibly TRBD1 for D (5 bases). The germline V gene encodes CDR1 PRHDT and CDR2 FYEKMQ (reference sequence). The ends were cut back, 2 bases at V and 3 bases at J, with 11 bases in the middle. This CDR3 is 15 amino acids long. The CDR3 sequence is CASSLSGYRGNTIYF. CDR3 nucleotide sequence: TGTGCCAGCAGCTTATCAGGGTATCGTGGAAACACCATATATTTT.

The V gene is TRBV5-1, the J gene TRBJ2-5, with D perhaps TRBD2 (6 bases). With 4 bases removed from V and 0 bases from J, the gap between germline ends came to 13 bases. This CDR3 has 15 amino acids. Germline CDR1 and CDR2: SGHRS and YFSETQ. CDR3 region: CASSISGNHQETQYF. The CDR3 DNA is TGCGCCAGCAGCATTAGCGGAAACCACCAAGAGACCCAGTACTTC.

This clone showed up just a few times. The J gene is TRBJ2-5, the V gene TRBV7-2; TRBD2 agrees at 8 bases. This CDR3 contains 16 residues. CDR1 and CDR2 from the germline V gene are SGHTA and FQGNSA. Trimming removed 1 base from V and 5 bases from J; junction bases left unmatched: 9. CDR3: CASSLGVGTSGETQYF. Here the CDR3 DNA reads TGTGCCAGCAGCTTAGGGGTCGGGACTAGTGGGGAGACCCAGTACTTC. Based on the CDR3 plus reference TRBV7-2 and TRBJ2-5, the full variable domain is GAGVSQSPSNKVTEKGKDVELRCDPISGHTALYWYRQSLGQGLEFLIYFQGNSAPDKSGLPSDRFSAERTGGSVSTLTIQRTQQEDSAVYLCASSLGVGTSGETQYFGPGTRLLVL.

This clone was picked up one time. This chain connects TRBV28 to TRBJ1-5; possibly TRBD1 for D (6 bases). V was cut by 10 bases and J by 2 bases, with 12 bases left in between. CDR1 is MDHEN and CDR2 is SYDVKM in the germline V gene. The CDR3 is 13 amino acids. This chain's CDR3 is CATTGWRNQPQHF. CDR3 in DNA: TGTGCCACCACAGGGTGGCGCAATCAGCCCCAGCATTTT.

J is TRBJ2-7 and V is TRBV6-6; possibly TRBD2 for D (7 bases). The CDR3 is 16 residues long. V lost 6 bases and J lost 6, with 24 bases in between. CDR1 is MNHNY and CDR2 is SVGAGI in the germline V gene (reference sequence). The CDR3 sequence is CASRGASGRGVSEQYF. The CDR3 nucleotides are TGTGCCAGCAGGGGGGCTAGCGGTCGCGGGGTCTCCGAGCAGTACTTC.

This chain uses TRBV18 with TRBJ2-1; D perhaps matches TRBD1 (6 bases). This CDR3 has 14 amino acids. Looked up from germline, CDR1 is KGHSH and CDR2 is LQKENI. V was pared by 2 bases and J by 5 bases, with 10 bases between. In DNA, the CDR3 is TGTGCCAGCTCACCAATCACAGGGAACAATGAGCAGTTCTTC. This encodes CASSPITGNNEQFF.

The chain uses TRBV4-1 and TRBJ2-3, with D perhaps matching TRBD2 (6 bases). Germline V gene data show CDR1 as MGHRA and CDR2 as YSYEKL. V was cut by 2 bases and J by 2 bases, with 17 bases left in between. The CDR3 is 17 amino acids. CDR3 DNA: TGCGCCAGCAGCCAACCTTCGGAGGGCCTAACCACAGATACGCAGTATTTT. Translated, it gives CASSQPSEGLTTDTQYF.

The V and J genes are TRBV5-5 and TRBJ1-1; D is unclear. Germline values: CDR1 SGHKS, CDR2 YYEKEE (reference sequence). The CDR3 has 13 residues. Trimming stripped 4 bases from V and 5 bases from J, with 12 bases between. CDR3: CASSPSRGTEAFF. The DNA for the CDR3 is TGTGCCAGCAGCCCCAGTCGCGGAACTGAAGCTTTCTTT.